This T cell receptor beta chain was captured by sequencing in a study of shared clonotypes between healthy human individuals (TCRdb year 2020). About the investigation overall: Three men and a couple of women, aged 18 to 49 years, made up the cohort. For each donor, CD4 naive and CD4 memory were each run on three plates, CD8 naive on two plates, and CD8 memory on one plate. Between about 0.85 and 8.9 billion PBMCs per donor were obtained by leukapheresis. Blood TCR repertoires of five healthy adults were deeply sequenced to estimate repertoire size and the extent of clonotype sharing between individuals. To increase sequencing depth and limit assay-specific biases, TCR repertoire library preparation and sequencing were carried out by different laboratories using diverse techniques.

Comment on this clone: Its antigen is unknown. Per-base quality was not reported, and no clone a single base away is much larger than it. Other nucleotide sequences from this sample produce the same CDR3.

Donors were healthy HIV-negative adults with no recently reported acute infections or vaccinations. Only Caucasian adults living in Nashville, Tennessee, USA were represented among the donors. Magnetic negative selection was used to enrich CD4+ T cells, after which naive cells were positively selected on CD45RA and the negative fraction became the memory subset. Blood was collected by leukapheresis, and PBMCs were isolated by Ficoll-Histopaque density gradient centrifugation and then cryopreserved in liquid nitrogen vapor phase. Analytical flow cytometry was used to check the purity and quantity of each magnetically sorted T cell population. From each sorted fraction, genomic DNA was isolated and quantified by UV absorbance on a Nanodrop 2000c. CDR1 and CDR2, looked up from the germline V gene, are KGHSH and LQKENI. V is reduced by 2 bases and J by 1 base, leaving a spacing of 5 bases between them. The CDR3, from cysteine to phenylalanine, totals 13 residues. The DNA shown is the 39-base CDR3, in frame from base 1.

What the work shows at the level of the full study, not this receptor alone: Across a handful of donors, roughly 5.1% of naive CD4, roughly 3.5% of naive CD8, 2% to 2.5% of memory CD4, and approximately 0.4% of memory CD8 clonotypes were shared. Sampling was restricted to blood, and TCR repertoires in tissues likely differ from the TCR repertoires found in blood. Naive subsets generally had larger estimated clonotype richness than memory subsets. Based on pairwise subsampling, the degree of clonotype sharing among donors was expected to be affected by sequencing depth. Higher generation probabilities were observed for clonotypes shared by all four sorted-subset donors than for non-shared clonotypes. The genetic and exposure-history diversity represented was limited by the small number of donors. Rarefaction of sorted-subset datasets indicated incomplete sequencing despite the large sequencing depth.

TCR CDR3 regions were amplified from genomic DNA by multiplex PCR using the deep immunoSEQ assay. Extracted genomic DNA from each cell subset was spread evenly across all wells of several immunoSEQ 96-well plates, with each plate serving as a replicate. For sorted subsets, about 220 ng of genomic DNA, equivalent to around 31,000 T cell genomes, went into each replicate PCR. The purified libraries were quantified using a Qubit 3.0 fluorometer, sized with a Bioanalyzer 2100, and then quantified again using the KAPA Library Quantification kit. Each immunoSEQ 96-well plate was sequenced on its own single-read 150-cycle Illumina NextSeq 550 flow cell. The study's own analysis went as follows. Because the immunoSEQ output held only junctional sequences and lacked quality scores, the filtering could not match the filtering applied to full-length reads. To assign V/J genes and CDR3, sequences were annotated using PyIR, a Python wrapper for IgBLAST v1.9, with IMGT germline references. Any read was removed if the V/J assignment was weak (E-value above 1e-6), the CDR3 was missing, or the read contained stop codons, out-of-frame junctions, or ambiguous translated residues. V3J clonotypes were defined by identical inferred V gene, J gene, and CDR3 amino acid sequence. Percentage overlap between repertoires was computed as shared unique clonotypes divided by the size of the smaller repertoire. Richness of each repertoire was evaluated using RTK rarefaction, the Chao1 estimator, and Recon v2.1 estimates of unobserved clonotypes. Generation probabilities were computed with OLGA for all TCRbeta clonotypes obtained by the gDNA method from four donors. TCRdb took this table from immuneACCESS and kept in-frame rearrangements with V and J called. Such tables lack part of the clones; where checked against another copy, unresolved V genes explain under half of the gap, and the rest is unexplained. V and J calls plus clone size are reproduced from that table; the DNA served to infer D and trimming. For this sample the table gives 2,100,000 or so clones, of which about 94% were detected only once. Roughly 0.13% of the sample rests with the top ten.

Sequencing used naive CD4+ T cells sorted from blood. Taken with the paper, the label for cell subset or site translates to: CD45RA+ positively selected. The chain links TRBV18 with TRBJ1-1, with an unclear D gene assignment. This clonotype was obtained from a man younger than 35 in good health. The CDR3 protein: CASSPGPNTEAFF. Here is the DNA: TGTGCCAGCTCACCAGGACCGAACACTGAAGCTTTCTTT.